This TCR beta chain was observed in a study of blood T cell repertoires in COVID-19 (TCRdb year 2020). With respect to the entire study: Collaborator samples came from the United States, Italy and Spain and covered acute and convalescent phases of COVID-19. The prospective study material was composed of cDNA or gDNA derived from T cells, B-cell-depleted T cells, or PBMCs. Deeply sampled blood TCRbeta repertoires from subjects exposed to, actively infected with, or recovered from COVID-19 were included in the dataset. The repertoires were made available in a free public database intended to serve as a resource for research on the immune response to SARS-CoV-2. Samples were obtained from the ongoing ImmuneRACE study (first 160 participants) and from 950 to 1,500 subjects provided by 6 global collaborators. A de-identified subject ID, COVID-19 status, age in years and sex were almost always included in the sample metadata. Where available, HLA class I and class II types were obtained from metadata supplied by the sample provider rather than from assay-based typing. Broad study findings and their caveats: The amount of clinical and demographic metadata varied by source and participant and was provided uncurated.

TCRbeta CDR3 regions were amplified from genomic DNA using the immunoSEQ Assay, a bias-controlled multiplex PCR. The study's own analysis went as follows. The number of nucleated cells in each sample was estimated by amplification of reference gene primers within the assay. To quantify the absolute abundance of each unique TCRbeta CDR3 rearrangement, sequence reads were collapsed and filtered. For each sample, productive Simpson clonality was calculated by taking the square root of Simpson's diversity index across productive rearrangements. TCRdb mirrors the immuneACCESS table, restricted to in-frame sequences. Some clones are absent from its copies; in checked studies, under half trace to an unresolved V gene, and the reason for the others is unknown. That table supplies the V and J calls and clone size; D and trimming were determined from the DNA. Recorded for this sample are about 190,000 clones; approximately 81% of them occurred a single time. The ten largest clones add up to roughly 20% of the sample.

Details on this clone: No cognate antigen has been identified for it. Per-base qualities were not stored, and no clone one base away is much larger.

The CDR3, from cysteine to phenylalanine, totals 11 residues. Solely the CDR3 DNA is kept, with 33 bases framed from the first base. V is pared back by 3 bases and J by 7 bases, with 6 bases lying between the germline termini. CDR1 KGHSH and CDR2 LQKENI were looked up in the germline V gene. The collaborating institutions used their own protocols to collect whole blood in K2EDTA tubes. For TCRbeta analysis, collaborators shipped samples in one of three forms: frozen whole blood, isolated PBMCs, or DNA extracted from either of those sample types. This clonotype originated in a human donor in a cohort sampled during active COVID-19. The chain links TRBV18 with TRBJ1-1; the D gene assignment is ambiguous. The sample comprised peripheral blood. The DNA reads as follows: TGTGCCAGCTCACCGGCCGATGAAGCTTTCTTT. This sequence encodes CASSPADEAFF.